The clone carrying this T cell receptor beta chain was recorded at least ten times. The antigen remains unidentified. Via MiXCR, TCRdb re-called the 5' RACE reads, giving one row per CDR3 protein. The data contain some 1,700,000 distinct CDR3 sequences, less than 35% of them singletons. The data were taken from a study of identical twins. The study's findings and limits: Clonotypes of the beta chain that were abundant in cord blood carried fewer insertions (memory repertoires showed none). Conclusions relied on cross-sectional statistical analysis, not following the same donors. An excess of low generation probability was shown by twin-shared out-of-frame alpha sequences. Modeled out-of-frame TCR alpha sharing in monozygotic twins fell below observed levels.

Germline V gene lookup returns CDR1 LGHNA and CDR2 YNFKEQ. The CDR3 spans 14 residues. V lost 0 bases, J lost 0 bases, and 6 bases lay in between. Material: cord blood. The receptor was derived from a newborn girl in good health. The V gene is TRBV4-2, the J gene TRBJ2-7; unclear D gene. The CDR3 protein is CASSQDPASYEQYF. Written as DNA, the CDR3 is TGTGCCAGCAGCCAAGATCCGGCCTCCTACGAGCAGTACTTC.